This TCR beta chain was obtained from a study of cytomegalovirus exposure and HLA in healthy donors. The study, taken as a whole, reports: Later analysis reportedly placed an Asian-associated ancestry cluster below the approximately 700-donor mean in N-insertions. As a later analysis showed, several of the most significant clusters appeared to be linked to common viral pathogens. Rare TCR sequences predominated, though certain public TCRs were found in many donors. Presence/absence analyses supposed approximately even sequencing depth among donors.

Researchers ran the PCR with 60 Vbeta and 13 Jbeta primers. Here immunoSEQ multiplex PCR was the method, and the copy in TCRdb shows in-frame clones only, minus some. The table lists 150,000 to 200,000 clones, around 82% of them singletons. This CDR3 is built from 13 residues. Germline V gene data show CDR1 as SGHTS and CDR2 as YDEGEE. V shed 5 bases, J shed 2 bases, and the junction held 3 bases outside the gene matches. As regards this clone: Its antigen is undetermined.

The chain couples TRBV5-8 to TRBJ1-2, with TRBD1 matching 7 bases. The receptor was derived from a man between 45 and 60 years old in good health and CMV-seropositive. Sequencing was done on a sample of PBMCs. The CDR3 sequence is CASRTGLNYGYTF. For the CDR3, the DNA is TGTGCCAGCAGGACAGGGCTGAACTATGGCTACACCTTC.